A single sample gave rise to the 32 T cell receptor beta chains below, sequenced in a study of blood T cell repertoires in COVID-19. Profiling relied on immunoSEQ multiplex PCR, and the TCRdb table lists in-frame clones only, not all of them. The sample lists hundreds of thousands of clones; 75% to 85% were seen once. The sample consisted of peripheral blood. Receptor source: a woman in her twenties or thirties with COVID-19, enrolled during active disease.

For the CDR3, the DNA is TGTGCCAGCTCACCAAATGGACAGGGTCTGGGAAACACCATATATTTT. This encodes CASSPNGQGLGNTIYF. The V call is TRBV18, the J call TRBJ1-3; TRBD1 matches 8 bases. The CDR3 length is 16 residues. Per germline, CDR1 KGHSH and CDR2 LQKENI. The J segment lost 4 bases and the V segment lost 2 bases, leaving 7 bases of the junction unmatched. The full variable domain, in which reference TRBV18 and TRBJ1-3 provide the parts outside the CDR3, is NAGVMQNPRHLVRRRGQEARLRCSPMKGHSHVYWYRQLPEEGLKFMVYLQKENIIDESGMPKERFSAEFPKEGPSILRIQQVVRGDSAAYFCASSPNGQGLGNTIYFGEGSWLTVV.

This clone was found a few times. The V and J genes are TRBV7-3 and TRBJ1-2; tentative D call: TRBD1 (6 bases). Deletions cut 5 bases from V and 8 bases from J, with 18 bases between. Per the germline V gene, CDR1 is SGHTA and CDR2 is FQGTGA. The CDR3 is 14 amino acids. As DNA, the CDR3 is TGTGCCAGCAGCCCCGACGCTTCCCAGGGGGGCTACACCTTC. Translation gives CASSPDASQGGYTF.

The gene calls are TRBV7-2 and TRBJ2-5; D is ambiguous. Per the germline V gene, CDR1 is SGHTA and CDR2 is FQGNSA. The V and J ends lost 2 bases and 4 bases respectively, with 8 bases between them. This CDR3 region has 13 residues. CDR3 bases: TGTGCCAGCAGCTTAATCCTTCGAGAGACCCAGTACTTC. It encodes CASSLILRETQYF.

V and J are TRBV12-5 and TRBJ2-3; D gene ambiguous. This CDR3 has 14 amino acids. Germline V lookup: CDR1 LGHNT, CDR2 FRNRAP. The germline V and J ends were trimmed by 7 bases and 1 base, with 12 bases remaining between them. The CDR3, as DNA: TGTGCTAGTGCCCTTGACACCCGCACAGATACGCAGTATTTT. It encodes CASALDTRTDTQYF.

In its sample, this clone was seen once. This sequence joins TRBV2 and TRBJ2-7; D is unclear. The V end was cut by 7 bases, the J end by 4 bases, with 11 bases between. Germline V CDR1 and CDR2: SNHLY, FYNNEI. The CDR3 totals 12 residues. CDR3 protein: CASNSQVYEQYF. As DNA, the CDR3 is TGTGCCAGCAACAGCCAAGTATACGAGCAGTACTTC.

V usage is TRBV7-2 and J usage is TRBJ1-5; 8 bases are shared with TRBD1. V was pared by 1 base and J by 7 bases, with 6 bases of the junction left unmatched. The CDR3 consists of 15 residues. Germline lookup yields CDR1 SGHTA and CDR2 FQGNSA. CDR3 DNA: TGTGCCAGCAGCTTAGTGGCAGGGGGCGAACAGCCCCAGCATTTT. This sequence encodes CASSLVAGGEQPQHF.

V is TRBV7-8 and J is TRBJ1-4, with D tentatively TRBD1 (6 bases). Germline CDR1 is SGHVS and CDR2 is FQNEAQ. This CDR3 is 17 amino acids long. V lost 5 bases, J lost 2 bases, and 18 bases lay in between. CDR3 sequence: CASSPAIPGVTNEKLFF. The CDR3, as DNA: TGTGCCAGCAGCCCAGCCATCCCAGGGGTTACTAATGAAAAACTGTTTTTT.

The J gene is TRBJ2-7, the V gene TRBV5-4; 7 bases fit TRBD1. CDR1 is SGHNT, CDR2 YYREEE, per germline (reference sequence). J lost 2 bases, V lost 3 bases, and 5 bases had no gene match. The length of the CDR3 is 14 residues. Here the CDR3 reads CASSSLTGTYEQYF. The CDR3 coding sequence is TGTGCCAGCAGCTCCCTGACAGGGACCTACGAGCAGTACTTC.

The chain links TRBV15 to TRBJ1-5, with TRBD1 as a possible D gene (5 bases). The germline V and J ends were trimmed by 3 bases and 6 bases, with 27 bases remaining between them. Germline assignment: CDR1 LNHNV and CDR2 YYDKDF (reference sequence). This CDR3 has 19 amino acids. The DNA for the CDR3 is TGTGCCACCAGCAGTGGGGTGCGGGACCGGGACTTTAGGAGTCAGCCCCAGCATTTT. Its protein is CATSSGVRDRDFRSQPQHF.

The chain combines TRBV7-3 with TRBJ2-5; the D gene is possibly TRBD2 (7 bases). The CDR3 extends over 16 amino acids. Between the trimmed V and J ends, which lost 0 bases and 5 bases, there was a span of 16 bases. Germline V gives CDR1 SGHTA, CDR2 FQGTGA. The CDR3 loop is CASSLTRAGALETQYF. In nucleotides, the CDR3 is TGTGCCAGCAGCTTAACTCGTGCGGGGGCCCTCGAGACCCAGTACTTC.

This chain connects TRBV2 to TRBJ1-5; D is possibly TRBD1 (6 bases). V dropped 4 bases and J dropped 5 bases, with 12 bases sitting between them. In germline, CDR1 is SNHLY, CDR2 FYNNEI. The CDR3 length is 14 residues. In DNA, the CDR3 is TGTGCCAGCAGTGGAGGGACAAGACATCAGCCCCAGCATTTT. Protein product: CASSGGTRHQPQHF.

The chain employs TRBV6-5 and TRBJ1-1; 8 bases agree with TRBD1. V shed 6 bases, J shed 5 bases, and the junction held 8 bases outside the gene matches. This CDR3 has 14 residues. Germline lookup yields CDR1 MNHEY and CDR2 SVGAGI. CDR3 amino acids: CASRDRAGMTEAFF. Here the CDR3 DNA reads TGTGCCAGCAGGGACAGGGCAGGTATGACTGAAGCTTTCTTT.

This chain uses TRBV2 with TRBJ2-1; 11 bases line up with TRBD2. V shed 5 bases, J shed 2 bases, and the junction held 5 bases outside the gene matches. This CDR3 is 16 amino acids long. Germline V lookup: CDR1 SNHLY, CDR2 FYNNEI. The CDR3 DNA reads as TGTGCCAGCAGTCGCTCTAGCGGGAGGACCTACAATGAGCAGTTCTTC. Translated: CASSRSSGRTYNEQFF.

The chain is built from TRBV9 and TRBJ2-1; a possible D gene is TRBD1 (6 bases). V was trimmed by 4 bases and J by 6 bases, leaving 17 bases between them. The CDR3 is 15 amino acids. The germline gives CDR1 SGDLS, CDR2 YYNGEE. The CDR3 region is CASSPRQEARNEQFF. CDR3 bases: TGTGCCAGCAGCCCCCGACAGGAGGCTCGCAATGAGCAGTTCTTC.

A word on this clone: Other DNA sequences in this specimen translate into the identical CDR3. In nucleotides, the CDR3 is TGTGCCAGCAGCGTAGCTGAACAGGGCTCCTACGAGCAGTACTTC. It specifies CASSVAEQGSYEQYF. The chain is built from TRBV9 and TRBJ2-7, with D possibly matching TRBD1 (6 bases). The CDR3 loop spans 15 amino acids. The V gene's germline CDR1 is SGDLS and CDR2 YYNGEE. Trimming removed 0 bases at V and 0 bases at J, with 10 bases between.

The rearrangement links TRBV30 to TRBJ2-7, with 10 bases aligning to TRBD1. The CDR3 runs to 14 residues. Losses at the gene ends were 4 bases for V and 7 bases for J; bases not matched to a gene: 10. Germline lookup yields CDR1 GTSNPN and CDR2 SVGIG (reference sequence). CDR3 sequence: CAWNSGTGVGEQYF. The CDR3 coding sequence is TGTGCCTGGAACTCCGGGACAGGGGTTGGAGAGCAGTACTTC.

The V gene is TRBV2, the J gene TRBJ2-3; TRBD1 might be the D (7 bases). The CDR3 totals 15 residues. Per the germline V gene, CDR1 is SNHLY and CDR2 is FYNNEI. V lost 4 bases, J lost 2 bases, and 13 bases lay in between. The DNA for the CDR3 is TGTGCCAGCAGTGCGGAGGGGGCAAACACAGATACGCAGTATTTT. Translating gives CASSAEGANTDTQYF.

The V and J genes are TRBV12-3 or TRBV12-4 and TRBJ1-1; D remains unclear. Trimming took 2 bases from V and 2 from J, leaving 6 bases between them. The length of the CDR3 is 13 residues. For the CDR3, the DNA is TGTGCCAGCAGTTTAACAGATAACACTGAAGCTTTCTTT. As protein: CASSLTDNTEAFF.

The chain combines TRBV5-4 with TRBJ1-1; 7 bases fit TRBD1. Germline V lookup: CDR1 SGHNT, CDR2 YYREEE (reference sequence). The V segment lost 4 bases and the J segment 1 base; nucleotides outside the gene matches: 16. The CDR3 contains 18 residues. The CDR3 nucleotides are TGTGCCAGCAGCGCCCGACAGGGTCGGGTAATGCGGAACACTGAAGCTTTCTTT. Translated: CASSARQGRVMRNTEAFF.

The chain joins TRBV5-1 to TRBJ1-4; D not resolved. The germline V and J ends were trimmed by 1 base and 5 bases, with 21 bases remaining between them. This CDR3 comprises 18 residues. CDR1 SGHRS and CDR2 YFSETQ come from the germline V gene. CDR3: CASSLTTPLSGRNEKLFF. The CDR3 region has the DNA TGCGCCAGCAGCTTGACTACCCCGCTAAGTGGCAGAAATGAAAAACTGTTTTTT.

The CDR3 nucleotides read TGTGCCAGCAGTTTATCCCCAGGACAGGGGATCTGGGAGCAGTTCTTC. Its translation is CASSLSPGQGIWEQFF. The J gene is TRBJ2-1, the V gene TRBV27, with 9 bases identical to TRBD1. The J segment lost 10 bases and the V segment lost 0 bases, leaving 10 bases of the junction unmatched. The CDR3 runs 16 residues. Germline CDR1 is MNHEY and CDR2 is SMNVEV (reference sequence).

This clone showed up just once. The chain joins TRBV14 to TRBJ2-1; 7 positions match TRBD1. The J segment lost 6 bases and the V segment lost 6 bases, leaving 8 bases of the junction unmatched. The CDR3 contains 14 residues. The germline gives CDR1 SGHDN, CDR2 FVKESK. CDR3 DNA: TGTGCCAGCAGTCACCGGGACAGCATCAATGAGCAGTTCTTC. Its protein is CASSHRDSINEQFF.

The chain links TRBV2 to TRBJ1-5; no reliable D call. Germline V lookup: CDR1 SNHLY, CDR2 FYNNEI. With 4 bases removed from V and 5 bases from J, the gap between germline ends came to 9 bases. There are 13 residues in the CDR3. CDR3 in amino acids: CASSAEADQPQHF. CDR3 bases: TGTGCCAGCAGTGCGGAGGCGGATCAGCCCCAGCATTTT.

V usage is TRBV7-9 and J usage is TRBJ1-1; no clear D. Trimming stripped 4 bases from V and 4 bases from J, with 10 bases between. The CDR3 contains 13 residues. Germline loops: CDR1 SEHNR, CDR2 FQNEAQ (reference sequence). The CDR3 nucleotides are TGTGCCAGCAGCTCCCCCCTAGGCACTGAAGCTTTCTTT. Protein sequence: CASSSPLGTEAFF.

This clone was observed once. The chain joins TRBV21-1 to TRBJ1-5. TRBV21-1 is recorded as a pseudogene. The CDR3 has 14 residues. This chain's CDR3 is CASSKDEVNQPQHF. Written as DNA, the CDR3 is TGTGCCAGCAGCAAAGATGAGGTCAATCAGCCCCAGCATTTT.

This clone was counted only a few times. The chain couples TRBV27 to TRBJ2-7, with 10 nucleotides matching TRBD2. Trimming took 2 bases from V and 6 from J; bases not matched to a gene: 7. Germline V lookup: CDR1 MNHEY, CDR2 SMNVEV (reference sequence). The CDR3 is made up of 15 amino acids. Written as DNA, the CDR3 is TGTGCCAGCAGTTTAGGGCAGCGGGAGGGCTTCGAGCAGTACTTC. Translated: CASSLGQREGFEQYF.

The rearrangement uses TRBV7-9 and TRBJ2-1, with TRBD2 identical over 9 bases. CDR1 SEHNR and CDR2 FQNEAQ come from the germline V gene (reference sequence). This CDR3 region has 15 residues. V shed 5 bases, J shed 2 bases, and the junction held 4 bases outside the gene matches. The CDR3, as DNA: TGTGCCAGCAGCGCGACTAGCGGTACCTACAATGAGCAGTTCTTC. Its protein product is CASSATSGTYNEQFF.

The rearrangement uses TRBV3-1 (or the pseudogene TRBV3-2) and TRBJ2-5; TRBD1 agrees at 9 bases. The CDR3 has 14 amino acids. Germline V gene data show CDR1 as LGHDT and CDR2 as YNNKEL (reference sequence). V dropped 4 bases and J dropped 2; count of bases not matched to a gene: 2. The DNA for the CDR3 is TGTGCCAGCAGCCCCGGACAGGGGCAAGAGACCCAGTACTTC. Protein: CASSPGQGQETQYF.

The chain recombines TRBV5-5 with TRBJ2-7; 8 bases fit TRBD2. The CDR3 extends over 14 amino acids. V was clipped by 1 base and J by 7 bases; unmatched bases: 7. From germline, CDR1 is SGHKS and CDR2 YYEKEE (reference sequence). The CDR3 reads CASSLTGGPGEQYF. The CDR3 nucleotides are TGTGCCAGCAGCTTGACGGGAGGGCCGGGTGAGCAGTACTTC.

The chain carries TRBV5-6 and TRBJ1-6, with a possible D match to TRBD1 (6 bases). The CDR3 has 18 amino acids. The germline CDR1 and CDR2 sequences are SGHDT and YYEEEE. Trimming removed 7 bases at V and 3 bases at J, with 23 bases between. Written as DNA, the CDR3 is TGTGCCAGCTCTATAAGGGGGACGCCGTTACTCTATAATTCACCCCTCCACTTT. This translates into CASSIRGTPLLYNSPLHF.

The chain joins TRBV20-1 to TRBJ1-1, with 7 bases identical to TRBD1. This CDR3 spans 11 amino acids. The germline V gene encodes CDR1 DFQATT and CDR2 SNEGSKA (reference sequence). V gave up 4 bases and J gave up 10 bases; unmatched junction bases: 6. The CDR3 nucleotides read TGCAGTGCTAAGACAGGGACGGGAGCTTTCTTT. Its translation is CSAKTGTGAFF.

The V call is TRBV6-2 or TRBV6-3, the J call TRBJ1-1; D is unresolved. The CDR3 contains 14 residues. The V and J ends lost 0 bases and 3 bases respectively, with 8 bases between them. Germline V CDR1 and CDR2: MNHEY, SVGEGT. The CDR3 reads CASSYSVRDTEAFF. CDR3 in DNA: TGTGCCAGCAGTTACTCCGTCCGGGACACTGAAGCTTTCTTT.